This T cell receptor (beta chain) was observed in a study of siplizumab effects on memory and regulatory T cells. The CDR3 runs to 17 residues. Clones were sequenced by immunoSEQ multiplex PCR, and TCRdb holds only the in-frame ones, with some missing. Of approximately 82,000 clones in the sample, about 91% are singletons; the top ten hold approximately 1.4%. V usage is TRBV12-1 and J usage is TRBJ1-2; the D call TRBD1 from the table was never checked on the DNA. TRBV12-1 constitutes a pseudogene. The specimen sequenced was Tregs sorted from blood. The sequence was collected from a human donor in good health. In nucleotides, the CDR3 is TGTGCCAGCAGCCCGTCCTACCGGGACAGGCAGTACTATGGCTACACCTTC. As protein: CASSPSYRDRQYYGYTF.